The TCR beta chain described here comes from a study of blood T cell repertoires in COVID-19. Whole-study context: Sites across the United States, Italy and Spain contributed samples from acute and convalescent COVID-19. From T cells, B-cell-depleted T cells, or PBMCs came the material, which was cDNA or gDNA.

Data came from immunoSEQ multiplex PCR; TCRdb stores just in-frame clones and leaves some out. The sample consists of some 240,000 clones, over 75% of them appearing once. In Seattle, patients joined the study during active infection and were tracked longitudinally. Per the germline V gene, CDR1 is SQVTM and CDR2 is ANQGSEA. With 7 bases clipped from V and 4 bases from J, the junction kept 9 bases outside the gene matches. This CDR3 spans 14 amino acids. V and J are TRBV29-1 and TRBJ2-3, with 9 bases identical to TRBD2. This sequence was found in a woman aged 70-85 years with COVID-19, enrolled during active disease. Specimen: peripheral blood. This CDR3 reads CSALSGSSADTQYF. Here the CDR3 DNA reads TGCAGCGCACTTAGCGGGAGTAGTGCAGATACGCAGTATTTT.